This entry describes one T cell receptor (beta chain). What it binds is unknown. The sample originates from a study of cytomegalovirus exposure and HLA in healthy donors. Study-level findings and limits: The authors listed over 150 TCR beta chains as cytomegalovirus-associated. Productive status was seen about 87% or about 30% of the time for most TCR beta V segments in an earlier analysis.

Both 60 Vbeta primers and 13 Jbeta primers went into the PCR. Assay: immunoSEQ multiplex PCR; the TCRdb copy retains only in-frame clones and omits some. In the table there are under 250,000 clones, 70% to 85% of which are singletons. Per germline, CDR1 KGHSH and CDR2 LQKENI. The CDR3 is 15 residues long. Trimming pared 3 bases from V and 2 bases from J, leaving 13 bases between. Sequencing was carried out using PBMCs. This TCR was sampled from a male donor in good health and CMV-seronegative. The V and J genes are TRBV18 and TRBJ1-2, with a weak D call TRBD1 (5 bases). CDR3 nucleotide sequence: TGTGCCAGCTCACCGGGACTTTTGAGCAACTATGGCTACACCTTC. Its protein is CASSPGLLSNYGYTF.